Shown below are 18 T cell receptor beta chains from a single sample sequenced in a study of shared clonotypes between healthy human individuals. Assay used: immunoSEQ multiplex PCR; TCRdb lists only in-frame clones, some missing. The data hold 2,500,000 or so clones, with 93% observed a single time. The sequenced material came from naive CD4+ T cells from PBMCs. The sample's subset: CD45RA+ positively selected. The receptor set was obtained from a man between 18 and 29 years old in good health. Some clones in this sample may be carry-over from other donors' samples.

This rearrangement joins TRBV4-2 to TRBJ2-1, with 10 positions matching TRBD2. The CDR3 consists of 19 residues. Trimming took 4 bases from V and 2 from J; bases not matched to a gene: 14. The V gene's germline CDR1 is LGHNA and CDR2 YNFKEQ. This CDR3 reads CASSPPGSGRPNTYNEQFF. The DNA for the CDR3 is TGTGCCAGCAGCCCCCCCGGTAGCGGGAGGCCCAACACCTACAATGAGCAGTTCTTC.

J is TRBJ2-7 and V is TRBV30; D gene ambiguous. Germline CDR1 GTSNPN, CDR2 SVGIG (reference sequence). The V end lost 0 bases, the J end lost 7 bases, and 10 bases lay between the germline ends. The CDR3 has 12 residues. This CDR3 reads CAWSVLAEEQYF. CDR3 DNA: TGTGCCTGGAGTGTACTGGCGGAGGAGCAGTACTTC.

V gene TRBV9 combines with J gene TRBJ1-5; 12 positions agree with TRBD1. CDR3 length: 18 amino acids. With 4 bases clipped from V and 9 bases from J, the junction kept 17 bases outside the gene matches. CDR1 is SGDLS, CDR2 YYNGEE, per germline. The chain's CDR3 is CASSSSGTGGAGDWPQHF. The CDR3 nucleotides read TGTGCCAGCAGCTCGTCCGGGACAGGGGGCGCCGGAGATTGGCCCCAGCATTTT.

On this clone itself: The same CDR3 arises from other DNA sequences in this sample as well. This sequence joins TRBV29-1 and TRBJ1-4; 8 nucleotides match TRBD1. The CDR3 extends over 13 amino acids. V was clipped by 4 bases and J by 8 bases; unmatched bases: 6. CDR1 is SQVTM and CDR2 is ANQGSEA in the germline V gene. The CDR3 protein is CSVGGTGGEKLFF. CDR3 nucleotide sequence: TGCAGCGTTGGCGGGACAGGAGGAGAAAAACTGTTTTTT.

The V call is TRBV7-9, the J call TRBJ2-1; 10 nucleotides line up with TRBD2. The J segment lost 7 bases and the V segment lost 3 bases, leaving 6 bases of the junction unmatched. Germline V gene lookup returns CDR1 SEHNR and CDR2 FQNEAQ (reference sequence). The CDR3 contains 15 residues. The CDR3 is CASSFNSGRSNEQFF. CDR3 DNA sequence: TGTGCCAGCAGCTTCAATAGCGGGAGGTCAAATGAGCAGTTCTTC.

A remark on this clone: The same CDR3 can be traced to other DNA sequences in this sample. CDR3 sequence: CASSPVSSTDTQYF. The DNA of the CDR3 is TGTGCCAGCTCACCAGTTTCTAGCACAGATACGCAGTATTTT. V and J are TRBV18 and TRBJ2-3; D uncertain. The germline V gene encodes CDR1 KGHSH and CDR2 LQKENI. V lost 2 bases to trimming and J lost 0 bases, with 6 bases between them. The CDR3 length is 14 residues. Filled out from reference TRBV18 and TRBJ2-3, the complete variable domain reads NAGVMQNPRHLVRRRGQEARLRCSPMKGHSHVYWYRQLPEEGLKFMVYLQKENIIDESGMPKERFSAEFPKEGPSILRIQQVVRGDSAAYFCASSPVSSTDTQYFGPGTRLTVL.

This chain uses TRBV29-1 with TRBJ2-7; 10 nucleotides agree with TRBD2. Germline lookup yields CDR1 SQVTM and CDR2 ANQGSEA. With V trimmed by 5 bases and J by 3 bases, 19 bases remained unmatched. This CDR3 spans 18 amino acids. The CDR3 is CSVLGATRAGGMNYEQYF. The CDR3 DNA is TGCAGCGTTCTGGGGGCAACTCGAGCGGGAGGGATGAACTACGAGCAGTACTTC.

V usage is TRBV4-1 and J usage is TRBJ1-1, with D uncertain. Trimming cost V 4 bases and J 0 bases, with 6 bases left between them. The CDR3 has 13 amino acids. Germline loops: CDR1 MGHRA, CDR2 YSYEKL. Written as DNA, the CDR3 is TGCGCCAGCAGCCGAAACATGAACACTGAAGCTTTCTTT. Translation gives CASSRNMNTEAFF.

The chain uses TRBV9 and TRBJ1-4, with D unclear. CDR1 is SGDLS and CDR2 is YYNGEE in the germline V gene. The ends were cut back, 0 bases at V and 3 bases at J, with 9 bases in the middle. The length of the CDR3 is 15 residues. DNA of the CDR3: TGTGCCAGCAGCGTAGAAGGGTTCTCTAATGAAAAACTGTTTTTT. It encodes CASSVEGFSNEKLFF. The full variable domain, completed using reference TRBV9 and TRBJ1-4, is DSGVTQTPKHLITATGQRVTLRCSPRSGDLSVYWYQQSLDQGLQFLIQYYNGEERAKGNILERFSAQQFPDLHSELNLSSLELGDSALYFCASSVEGFSNEKLFFGSGTQLSVL.

The chain carries TRBV15 and TRBJ1-4, with D possibly being TRBD1 (5 bases). The CDR3 covers 13 residues. CDR1 is LNHNV, CDR2 YYDKDF, per germline (reference sequence). V lost 0 bases to trimming and J lost 12 bases, with 11 bases between them. DNA of the CDR3: TGTGCCACCAGCAGAGACGCGGGGCGGGAACTGTTTTTT. Translated: CATSRDAGRELFF.

This chain joins TRBV5-1 and TRBJ2-3; 11 bases are shared with TRBD2. The CDR3 totals 18 residues. After removal of 0 bases from V and 2 bases from J, the junction contained 8 bases not matched to a gene. The germline gives CDR1 SGHRS, CDR2 YFSETQ. Written as DNA, the CDR3 is TGCGCCAGCAGCTTGGGACTAGCGGGGCCTCTACACACAGATACGCAGTATTTT. Protein: CASSLGLAGPLHTDTQYF.

The rearrangement uses TRBV28 and TRBJ1-4; 8 positions agree with TRBD1. The CDR3 has 17 residues. V gave up 5 bases and J gave up 0 bases; unmatched junction bases: 8. Per germline, CDR1 MDHEN and CDR2 SYDVKM. The CDR3 nucleotides read TGTGCCAGCAGTCCCCCGCCGGGACAGGCAACTAATGAAAAACTGTTTTTT. This translates into CASSPPPGQATNEKLFF.

This clone appeared once. The rearrangement links TRBV19 to TRBJ2-1; perhaps TRBD2 as D (5 bases). Trimming took 2 bases from V and 12 from J, leaving 14 bases between them. Germline values: CDR1 LNHDA, CDR2 SQIVND (reference sequence). There are 13 residues in the CDR3. This CDR3 is CASSINEGLWQFF. DNA for the CDR3: TGTGCCAGTAGTATAAACGAGGGTCTGTGGCAGTTCTTC.

This chain links TRBV6-6 with TRBJ2-5, with D possibly being TRBD2 (6 bases). V was shortened by 4 bases and J by 5 bases, with 17 bases between the two germline ends. The CDR3 sequence is 15 residues long. CDR1 and CDR2 from the germline V gene are MNHNY and SVGAGI (reference sequence). The CDR3 sequence: CASSSPGTGRETQYF. The CDR3 DNA is TGTGCCAGCAGTTCCCCGGGGACTGGCAGGGAGACCCAGTACTTC.

V usage is TRBV5-1 and J usage is TRBJ1-3, with 8 positions matching TRBD1. The CDR3 spans 16 residues. The germline gives CDR1 SGHRS, CDR2 YFSETQ. V lost 0 bases and J lost 4; bases outside the gene matches: 6. CDR3 loop: CASSLEAGGFGNTIYF. For the CDR3, the DNA is TGCGCCAGCAGCTTGGAGGCAGGGGGCTTCGGAAACACCATATATTTT.

V usage is TRBV4-1 and J usage is TRBJ1-5; TRBD1 is a possible D gene (6 bases). Germline V CDR1 and CDR2: MGHRA, YSYEKL. The CDR3 is made up of 16 amino acids. Between the trimmed V and J ends, which lost 1 base and 3 bases, there was a span of 13 bases. CDR3 sequence (DNA): TGCGCCAGCAGCCAAGTAGGGCCAGGGGACAATCAGCCCCAGCATTTT. This gives the protein CASSQVGPGDNQPQHF.

V is TRBV5-1 and J is TRBJ1-1; D remains ambiguous. From germline, CDR1 is SGHRS and CDR2 YFSETQ. The ends were cut back, 2 bases at V and 3 bases at J, with 11 bases in the middle. The CDR3 has 14 amino acids. The CDR3 nucleotides are TGCGCCAGCAGCTTATTGTCAGTCCACACTGAAGCTTTCTTT. Its translation: CASSLLSVHTEAFF. The full variable domain, in which reference TRBV5-1 and TRBJ1-1 provide the parts outside the CDR3, is KAGVTQTPRYLIKTRGQQVTLSCSPISGHRSVSWYQQTPGQGLQFLFEYFSETQRNKGNFPGRFSGRQFSNSRSEMNVSTLELGDSALYLCASSLLSVHTEAFFGQGTRLTVV.

The CDR3 loop reads CASSLNVGTQYF. CDR3 coding DNA: TGCGCCAGCAGCCTTAACGTCGGGACCCAGTACTTC. The chain carries TRBV5-1 and TRBJ2-5; D is uncertain. Germline V gives CDR1 SGHRS, CDR2 YFSETQ. With 4 bases removed from V and 7 bases from J, the gap between germline ends came to 11 bases. CDR3 length: 12 residues.